These 32 T cell receptor beta chains came from one sample sequenced in a study of vaccination and CD4 T cells after COVID-19 (dated by TCRdb to 2021 to 2024). Their recognized antigens are unknown. The receptor library was made with PCR. The sample was run on an Illumina iSeq 100. DNA from cultured CD4+ T cells was subjected to TCR sequencing with the Oncomine TCR Beta short-read assay at the Johns Hopkins FTIC core. Using fastp at Q25 and MiXCR, TCRdb reprocessed the public reads and kept productive beta chains. Rows with one shared CDR3 protein collapse into an entry with the most common genes and DNA. The sample table shows fewer than 15,000 distinct CDR3 sequences, and 50% to 65% are seen once. Roughly a tenth of the sample is held by the ten biggest clonotypes. In the paper's terms, the treatment or condition label means: approximately 10-day PBMC culture with coronavirus spike peptide pools or control peptides (ViraFEST assay).

Sequencing input: CD4+ T cells from blood, cultured in vitro. These receptors came from a human donor who had recovered from COVID-19.

The chain carries TRBV10-1 and TRBJ2-3, with 10 positions matching TRBD2. The CDR3 has 16 residues. Germline V lookup: CDR1 WNHNN, CDR2 SYGVQD (reference sequence). Trimming at V came to 6 bases and at J to 0 bases, leaving 6 bases not matched to a gene. CDR3 region: CASSESLAGSTDTQYF. The DNA of the CDR3 is TGCGCCAGCAGCGAATCACTAGCGGGAAGCACAGATACGCAGTATTTT.

This CDR3 is CSAPNPDWRSTEAFF. The CDR3 nucleotides are TGCAGTGCCCCCAATCCGGACTGGAGGTCCACTGAAGCTTTCTTT. The chain carries TRBV20-1 and TRBJ1-1, with D unclear. From germline, CDR1 is DFQATT and CDR2 SNEGSKA (reference sequence). CDR3 length: 15 amino acids. Trimming shortened V by 6 bases and J by 4 bases, and 21 bases separated the two germline ends.

The genes are TRBV11-2 and TRBJ2-7; D might be TRBD1 (5 bases). With 0 bases removed from V and 0 bases from J, the gap between germline ends came to 12 bases. This CDR3 region has 16 residues. Looked up from germline, CDR1 is SGHAT and CDR2 is FQNNGV. Here the CDR3 DNA reads TGTGCCAGCAGCTTAGAGGGGCAAAGGGCCTCCTACGAGCAGTACTTC. It specifies CASSLEGQRASYEQYF.

The J gene is TRBJ2-3, the V gene TRBV28; 9 bases match TRBD1. Losses at the gene ends were 6 bases for V and 1 base for J; bases not matched to a gene: 8. This CDR3 is built from 16 residues. In germline, CDR1 is MDHEN, CDR2 SYDVKM. The CDR3 here is CASRGARDRGTDTQYF. As DNA, the CDR3 is TGTGCCAGCAGGGGAGCCCGGGACAGGGGCACAGATACGCAGTATTTT. The full variable domain, in which reference TRBV28 and TRBJ2-3 provide the parts outside the CDR3, is DVKVTQSSRYLVKRTGEKVFLECVQDMDHENMFWYRQDPGLGLRLIYFSYDVKMKEKGDIPEGYSVSREKKERFSLILESASTNQTSMYLCASRGARDRGTDTQYFGPGTRLTVL.

The chain combines TRBV7-8 with TRBJ2-7; 8 nucleotides line up with TRBD2. Germline values: CDR1 SGHVS, CDR2 FQNEAQ. V was clipped by 6 bases and J by 3 bases; unmatched bases: 13. There are 16 residues in the CDR3. CDR3 DNA: TGTGCCAGCAGTCTAGTTCGGGCGGGAGGAGGCTACGAGCAGTACTTC. It yields the protein CASSLVRAGGGYEQYF. The full variable domain, in which reference TRBV7-8 and TRBJ2-7 provide the parts outside the CDR3, is GAGVSQSPRYKVAKRGQDVALRCDPISGHVSLFWYQQALGQGPEFLTYFQNEAQLDKSGLPSDRFFAERPEGSVSTLKIQRTQQEDSAVYLCASSLVRAGGGYEQYFGPGTRLTVT.

This clonotype was observed a few times. This sequence joins TRBV20-1 and TRBJ2-2; TRBD2 matches at 10 bases. Germline loops: CDR1 DFQATT, CDR2 SNEGSKA (reference sequence). The CDR3 consists of 16 residues. V lost 0 bases and J lost 2; bases outside the gene matches: 3. For the CDR3, the DNA is TGCAGTGCTAGAGATATACTAGCGGGAAACACCGGGGAGCTGTTTTTT. Amino acid sequence: CSARDILAGNTGELFF.

This chain links TRBV5-1 with TRBJ1-1; no reliable D call. CDR1 is SGHRS, CDR2 YFSETQ, per germline. The CDR3 runs to 13 residues. Trimming took off 4 bases at V and 2 bases at J, with 9 bases between the two ends. The CDR3 DNA reads as TGCGCCAGCAGCGTGACGAGAAACACTGAAGCTTTCTTT. This sequence encodes CASSVTRNTEAFF.

This clonotype was counted only a few times. This chain links TRBV20-1 with TRBJ2-7; 9 positions agree with TRBD1. After removal of 3 bases from V and 5 bases from J, the junction contained 8 bases not matched to a gene. CDR3 size: 14 residues. Germline V lookup: CDR1 DFQATT, CDR2 SNEGSKA (reference sequence). The CDR3 reads CSARTGTGYDEQYF. The CDR3 DNA reads as TGCAGTGCTAGGACCGGGACAGGGTATGACGAGCAGTACTTC.

By proportion, this clonotype is medium-sized (0.01 to 0.1%). The chain uses TRBV5-1 and TRBJ1-6; 9 bases agree with TRBD1. The V gene end was trimmed by 4 bases and the J gene end by 8 bases; junction bases not matched to a gene: 7. CDR1 is SGHRS, CDR2 YFSETQ, per germline. There are 15 residues in the CDR3. The CDR3 DNA reads TGCGCCAGCAGCCCCGCCGGGACAGGGCATTCACCCCTCCACTTT. It codes for CASSPAGTGHSPLHF.

The chain combines TRBV30 with TRBJ2-1; a possible D gene is TRBD2 (5 bases). Germline CDR1 reads GTSNPN; CDR2 reads SVGIG (reference sequence). The CDR3 sequence is 12 residues long. Trimming cost V 0 bases and J 10 bases, with 10 bases left between them. CDR3 DNA: TGTGCCTGGAGTGTAGACTACCAGGAGCAGTTCTTC. This codes for CAWSVDYQEQFF. Looking up the rest from reference TRBV30 and TRBJ2-1 gives the full variable domain: SQTIHQWPATLVQPVGSPLSLECTVEGTSNPNLYWYRQAAGRGLQLLFYSVGIGQISSEVPQNLSASRPQDRQFILSSKKLLLSDSGFYLCAWSVDYQEQFFGPGTRLTVL.

The chain carries TRBV5-1 and TRBJ2-1, with a tentative D call TRBD1 (6 bases). CDR1 and CDR2 from the germline V gene are SGHRS and YFSETQ. The CDR3 consists of 14 residues. V was trimmed by 6 bases and J by 5 bases, leaving 15 bases between them. CDR3 coding DNA: TGCGCCAGCACTATGACAGGTCGGAACAATGAGCAGTTCTTC. This gives the protein CASTMTGRNNEQFF.

The genes are TRBV6-2 or TRBV6-3 and TRBJ2-7; the match to TRBD1 covers 11 bases. CDR3 size: 18 residues. CDR1 and CDR2 from the germline V gene are MNHEY and SVGEGT. Trimming removed 0 bases from V and 0 bases from J; junction bases left unmatched: 7. The CDR3 DNA sequence: TGTGCCAGCAGTTACTCCCGATCTGGGACAGGGGGCTCCTACGAGCAGTACTTC. Its translation is CASSYSRSGTGGSYEQYF.

The V call is TRBV7-2, the J call TRBJ2-7; TRBD2 matches at 10 bases. CDR3 length equals 15 residues. Germline V gene sequence: CDR1 SGHTA, CDR2 FQGNSA. The ends lost 5 bases at V and 5 bases at J; junction bases unmatched: 9. In nucleotides, the CDR3 is TGTGCCAGCAGCCAAGTCACTAGCGGGGTACACGAGCAGTACTTC. This translates into CASSQVTSGVHEQYF.

This clonotype occurred a few times. V gene TRBV7-2 combines with J gene TRBJ1-6; D is uncertain. V was pared by 1 base and J by 10 bases, with 14 bases between. The CDR3 totals 15 residues. CDR1 and CDR2 (germline): SGHTA, FQGNSA. CDR3: CASSLEGAVDSPLHF. The CDR3 DNA sequence: TGTGCCAGCAGCTTAGAGGGAGCTGTAGACTCACCCCTCCACTTT.

This clonotype turned up a few times. The rearrangement uses TRBV20-1 and TRBJ2-1; no definite D call. The germline V gene encodes CDR1 DFQATT and CDR2 SNEGSKA (reference sequence). Trimming left V 2 bases short and J 14 bases short, with 22 bases between. This CDR3 contains 14 residues. CDR3 in amino acids: CSARRSAFPLREFF. CDR3 DNA: TGCAGTGCTAGACGGAGCGCCTTCCCTCTGCGCGAGTTCTTC.

This chain connects TRBV28 to TRBJ2-5; 10 bases are a match to TRBD2. Germline values: CDR1 MDHEN, CDR2 SYDVKM. J lost 4 bases, V lost 4 bases, and 9 bases had no gene match. The CDR3 is made up of 16 amino acids. The CDR3 loop reads CASSSTPSGSRETQYF. The CDR3 DNA reads TGTGCCAGCAGTTCCACCCCTAGCGGGAGCAGAGAGACCCAGTACTTC. The full variable domain, rest sourced from reference TRBV28 and TRBJ2-5, is DVKVTQSSRYLVKRTGEKVFLECVQDMDHENMFWYRQDPGLGLRLIYFSYDVKMKEKGDIPEGYSVSREKKERFSLILESASTNQTSMYLCASSSTPSGSRETQYFGPGTRLLVL.

The sample holds a few counts of this clonotype. V usage is TRBV2 and J usage is TRBJ1-1; D not resolved. Germline V lookup: CDR1 SNHLY, CDR2 FYNNEI. This CDR3 has 11 amino acids. Trimming left V 7 bases short and J 0 bases short, with 3 bases between. DNA for the CDR3: TGTGCCAGCAAGGTGAACACTGAAGCTTTCTTT. This codes for CASKVNTEAFF.

This clonotype was seen once. V is TRBV20-1 and J is TRBJ2-1; 12 positions agree with TRBD1. From germline, CDR1 is DFQATT and CDR2 SNEGSKA (reference sequence). The CDR3 sequence is 20 residues long. J gave up 7 bases and V 3 bases, and 22 bases lay outside the gene matches. The DNA of the CDR3 is TGCAGTGCTAGTCAGCTACACACCGGGACAGGGGGCTCATTGAGTAATGAGCAGTTCTTC. Residues: CSASQLHTGTGGSLSNEQFF.

The V and J genes are TRBV20-1 and TRBJ2-1; TRBD2 aligns across 11 bases. With 2 bases clipped from V and 5 bases from J, the junction kept 5 bases outside the gene matches. This CDR3 is built from 15 residues. Germline loops: CDR1 DFQATT, CDR2 SNEGSKA (reference sequence). The CDR3 coding sequence is TGCAGTGCTAGAAAAGGGACTAGCGGCAACAATGAGCAGTTCTTC. Translating it yields CSARKGTSGNNEQFF.

This chain joins TRBV7-9 and TRBJ2-5; TRBD2 agrees at 13 bases. After removal of 5 bases from V and 2 bases from J, the junction contained 5 bases not matched to a gene. The germline V gene has CDR1 SEHNR and CDR2 FQNEAQ (reference sequence). The CDR3 loop spans 16 amino acids. The CDR3 is CASSPSGLAGQETQYF. The CDR3 DNA is TGTGCCAGCAGCCCCTCGGGACTAGCGGGACAAGAGACCCAGTACTTC.

There are a few counts of this clonotype. The V and J genes are TRBV4-1 and TRBJ1-2; D gene unclear. In germline, CDR1 is MGHRA, CDR2 YSYEKL. V shed 3 bases and J shed 0 bases, with 11 bases lying between them. The CDR3 has 15 amino acids. CDR3 DNA sequence: TGCGCCAGCAGCCAGAGTCAGGCCTCTAACTATGGCTACACCTTC. Protein sequence: CASSQSQASNYGYTF.

The rearrangement links TRBV20-1 to TRBJ2-3; D is perhaps TRBD2 (6 bases). V was cut by 0 bases and J by 3 bases, with 16 bases left in between. Germline V gene lookup returns CDR1 DFQATT and CDR2 SNEGSKA (reference sequence). CDR3 length equals 16 residues. CDR3 DNA: TGCAGTGCTAGAGATTCAACAGCGGGCTTTACAGATACGCAGTATTTT. Translation: CSARDSTAGFTDTQYF.

This clonotype was seen just once. The CDR3 DNA reads TGTGCCAGCAGGAGGGACAGGGGTCGGTTAGCTTTCTTT. This translates into CASRRDRGRLAFF. J is TRBJ1-1 and V is TRBV6-1; TRBD1 matches at 10 bases. From germline, CDR1 is MNHNS and CDR2 SASEGT. Germline trimming cut 6 bases from V and 10 bases from J; bases unmatched to any gene: 8. This CDR3 region has 13 residues.

J is TRBJ2-5 and V is TRBV6-1, with D unresolved. The CDR3 sequence is 13 residues long. The V end lost 6 bases, the J end lost 7 bases, and 15 bases lay between the germline ends. Germline loops: CDR1 MNHNS, CDR2 SASEGT. The CDR3 loop reads CASSPIVMGTQYF. Here the CDR3 DNA reads TGTGCCAGCAGCCCGATAGTGATGGGGACCCAGTACTTC.

The chain links TRBV27 to TRBJ2-5; D not certain. The V end lost 3 bases, the J end lost 5 bases, and 10 bases lay between the germline ends. The CDR3 totals 13 residues. Germline V gene data show CDR1 as MNHEY and CDR2 as SMNVEV (reference sequence). In nucleotides, the CDR3 is TGTGCCAGCAGTTTTCGTTTACGGGAGACCCAGTACTTC. It yields the protein CASSFRLRETQYF.

CDR3 sequence (DNA): TGCAGCGTGAACCTCCTGCCCCAAGAGACCCAGTACTTC. As protein: CSVNLLPQETQYF. The J gene is TRBJ2-5, the V gene TRBV29-1; D is unclear. There are 13 residues in the CDR3. CDR1 and CDR2 (germline): SQVTM, ANQGSEA. The ends were cut back, 6 bases at V and 1 base at J, with 12 bases in the middle.

This clonotype was recorded a few times. The chain recombines TRBV7-9 with TRBJ1-2; TRBD1 might be the D (5 bases). V lost 5 bases, J lost 4 bases, and 14 bases lay in between. The germline gives CDR1 SEHNR, CDR2 FQNEAQ (reference sequence). This CDR3 contains 14 residues. CDR3 nucleotide sequence: TGTGCCAGCAGCCCAAAGTGGGGGGGCTATGGCTACACCTTC. Its translation is CASSPKWGGYGYTF.

The rearrangement joins TRBV6-5 to TRBJ1-5; no firm D call. CDR3 size: 12 residues. Trimming took 4 bases from V and 4 from J, leaving 5 bases between them. Germline CDR1 MNHEY, CDR2 SVGAGI. CDR3 nucleotide sequence: TGTGCCAGCAGTTTTCTAAATCAGCCCCAGCATTTT. Amino acids: CASSFLNQPQHF.

This chain connects TRBV7-9 to TRBJ1-5, with D hard to call. Germline lookup yields CDR1 SEHNR and CDR2 FQNEAQ (reference sequence). Trimming cost V 7 bases and J 3 bases, with 10 bases left between them. This CDR3 region has 13 residues. CDR3 bases: TGTGCCAGCAACTCATTCTCCAATCAGCCCCAGCATTTT. Its protein product is CASNSFSNQPQHF.

V gene TRBV5-4 combines with J gene TRBJ1-3, with D perhaps matching TRBD1 (5 bases). The CDR3 totals 15 residues. Trimming stripped 2 bases from V and 0 bases from J, with 9 bases between. Germline V gives CDR1 SGHNT, CDR2 YYREEE (reference sequence). CDR3 nucleotide sequence: TGTGCCAGCAGCTTAGGACACCGCTCTGGAAACACCATATATTTT. This sequence encodes CASSLGHRSGNTIYF.

The CDR3 loop reads CASNYRENTEAFF. The CDR3 bases are TGTGCCAGCAACTACAGGGAGAACACTGAAGCTTTCTTT. The chain links TRBV7-9 to TRBJ1-1; TRBD1 might be the D (6 bases). The V gene's germline CDR1 is SEHNR and CDR2 FQNEAQ (reference sequence). Trimming left V 7 bases short and J 1 base short, with 10 bases between. CDR3 length equals 13 residues.

This chain links TRBV14 with TRBJ2-7, with 10 bases lining up with TRBD2. CDR1 is SGHDN and CDR2 is FVKESK in the germline V gene. The CDR3 covers 15 residues. J lost 3 bases, V lost 4 bases, and 6 bases had no gene match. Here the CDR3 reads CASSRGTSAIYEQYF. CDR3 sequence (DNA): TGTGCCAGCAGCCGCGGGACTAGCGCCATCTACGAGCAGTACTTC.